The sequence of this T cell receptor (beta chain) was determined in a study of OX40 agonist ivuxolimab in advanced cancers. Background on the study: Previous treatment with anti-PD-1, anti-PD-L1 or anti-CTLA-4 therapy was allowed; more than 35% had received some. Study observations and caveats: Also present in some nonresponders was a low level of normalized T-cell clonal expansion. Specificity for antigen went undetermined in the expanded peripheral T cells. The CD4+ and CD8+ T cells in the blood had expanded clonally by week 6 at 0.1 to 3.0 mg/kg.

Method: immunoSEQ multiplex PCR; TCRdb's copy keeps in-frame clones and lacks some. The sample includes about 24,000 clones, approximately 85% of them seen just once. CDR3 length: 14 residues. In germline, CDR1 is SGDLS, CDR2 YYNGEE. J was trimmed by 3 bases and V by 4 bases; bases with no gene match: 6. As concerns this clone: Its antigen is not known.

The chain employs TRBV9 and TRBJ2-5; 7 nucleotides line up with TRBD1. This TCR was sampled from an adult with an advanced solid tumor such as melanoma, head and neck, liver or kidney cancer. This specimen was CD4+ or CD8+ T cells sorted from blood, taken in a trial of the OX40 agonist ivuxolimab. CDR3 in DNA: TGTGCCAGCAGCCCCGGGACAGCAGAAGAGACCCAGTACTTC. Translation gives CASSPGTAEETQYF.